This T cell receptor (beta chain) was obtained from a study of blood T cell repertoires in COVID-19. Using immunoSEQ multiplex PCR, the repertoire was profiled, and TCRdb retains in-frame clones only, with some absent. The sample lists roughly 420,000 clones, approximately 87% seen once, with approximately 1% in the top ten. Sequenced input: PBMCs or T cells enriched from blood (not recorded which). This sequence originates from a woman in her 30s with acute COVID-19.

The CDR3, as DNA: TGTGCCACCAGTGATTTGGGGTCAAGGAGGGGCTACACCTTC. Its protein product is CATSDLGSRRGYTF. The gene calls are TRBV24-1 and TRBJ1-2; D unresolved. The CDR3 covers 14 residues. The V gene's germline CDR1 is KGHDR and CDR2 SFDVKD. V was pared by 0 bases and J by 8 bases, with 12 bases between.